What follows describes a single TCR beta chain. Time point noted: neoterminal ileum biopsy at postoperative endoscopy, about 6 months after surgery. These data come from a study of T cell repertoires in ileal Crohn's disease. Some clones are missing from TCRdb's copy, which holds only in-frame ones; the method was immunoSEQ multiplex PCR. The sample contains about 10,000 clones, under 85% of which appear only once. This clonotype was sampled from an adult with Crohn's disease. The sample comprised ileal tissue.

The CDR3 DNA sequence: TGCGCCAGCAGCCAATCCCCGGAGGGGTCTTCCGGAAACACCATATATTTT. It specifies CASSQSPEGSSGNTIYF. The chain employs TRBV4-3 and TRBJ1-3; possibly TRBD1 for D (5 bases). V was clipped by 2 bases and J by 4 bases, with 18 bases between them. Germline V gene sequence: CDR1 LGHNA, CDR2 YSLEER. CDR3 length: 17 amino acids.